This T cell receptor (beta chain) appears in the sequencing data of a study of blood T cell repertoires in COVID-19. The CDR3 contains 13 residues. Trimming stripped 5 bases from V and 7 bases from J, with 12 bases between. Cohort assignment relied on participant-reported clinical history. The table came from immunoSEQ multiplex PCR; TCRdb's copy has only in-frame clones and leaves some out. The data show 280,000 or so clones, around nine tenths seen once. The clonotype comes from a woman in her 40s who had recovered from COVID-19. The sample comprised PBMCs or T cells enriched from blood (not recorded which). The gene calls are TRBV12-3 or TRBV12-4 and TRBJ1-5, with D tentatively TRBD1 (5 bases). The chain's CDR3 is CASSPQGAQPQHF. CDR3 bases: TGTGCCAGCAGTCCTCAGGGTGCCCAGCCCCAGCATTTT.